This T cell receptor beta chain emerged from a study of T cells in localized non-small cell lung cancer. In germline, CDR1 is SGHNT, CDR2 YYREEE (reference sequence). The CDR3 sequence is 13 residues long. V was trimmed by 3 bases and J by 9 bases, leaving 14 bases between them. Study findings and constraints: Tumor trailed uninvolved adjacent lung in T cell clonality, which peaked there. Greater T cell density in blood accompanied longer overall survival. The tumor had only one region sequenced, so heterogeneity remains possible.

As regards this clone: The antigen remains undetermined.

Sequencing was performed with immunoSEQ multiplex PCR; in TCRdb, only in-frame clones are kept and a portion is missing. This table holds approximately 150,000 clones, 80% to 90% found once. The V call is TRBV5-4, the J call TRBJ2-3; D may correspond to TRBD1 or TRBD2 (5 bases each). This TCR derives from a female donor older than 55 with stage I lung adenocarcinoma. The specimen was peripheral blood, collected before any cancer treatment. In nucleotides, the CDR3 is TGTGCCAGCAGCTCACCCGGGACGGGAACGCAGTATTTT. It is translated as CASSSPGTGTQYF.